The clone carrying this T cell receptor (beta chain) has ten or more counts. Antigen unknown. This record belongs to a study of molecular identifiers for immune sequencing clone quantification. Regarding the study as a whole: Over 99% of effector molecules, yet under 1% of naive-cell molecules, were held by clones above 20 RNA copies.

V gave up 3 bases and J gave up 4 bases, with 11 bases separating them. There are 14 residues in the CDR3. Per the germline V gene, CDR1 is MNHEY and CDR2 is SMNVEV (reference sequence). Previously described methods and listed TCR primers were used for bulk TCR libraries. One entry per CDR3 protein, called by TCRdb with MiXCR from the PCR reads. The sample comprises 20,000 to 30,000 distinct CDR3 sequences, 15% to 20% of which are singletons, and 0.99% rests with the top ten. The rearrangement links TRBV27 to TRBJ2-3; the D gene could be TRBD1 or TRBD2 (6 bases each). Input material: naive CD8+ T cells from blood, with Jurkat cell RNA spiked in. Regarding subset: FACS-sorted CD8+CD4-CCR7+CD45RA+ naive T cells. This clonotype was obtained from a human donor in good health. Some libraries in this study had Jurkat cell RNA spiked in. DNA for the CDR3: TGTGCCAGCAGTTTGGGGGGCATCGCAGATACGCAGTATTTT. It is translated as CASSLGGIADTQYF.